Listed below are T cell receptor beta chains from one sample, sequenced in a study of blood T cells in healthy people across ages. TCRdb re-called the 5' RACE reads with MiXCR, one entry per CDR3 protein. This table holds approximately 2,000,000 distinct CDR3 sequences, roughly 43% found once. Sequencing was performed on blood. These receptors came from a human donor in good health. The CDR3 runs from the conserved cysteine through the conserved F or W. A D gene is named only where the DNA matches it firmly. Where a row states a size, it is once, few, many or the class of an expanded clone; other rows omit it.

>.|TRBJ2-5|TRBV6-1|few
CASITAGETQYF
TGTGCCAGCATCACAGCAGGGGAGACCCAGTACTTC
>.|TRBJ2-7|TRBV4-3|.
CASSQDLVAYEQYF
TGCGCCAGCAGCCAAGATCTTGTCGCTTACGAGCAGTACTTC
>TRBD1|TRBJ1-2|TRBV7-8|few
CASSLYSFTGGNYGCTF
TGTGCCAGCAGCTTATACTCTTTTACAGGGGGCAACTATGGCTGCACCTTC
>TRBD2|TRBJ2-4|TRBV27|few
CASRPYLADLLQQYF
TGTGCCAGCAGGCCATACCTAGCGGACCTACTCCAGCAGTACTTC
>TRBD2|TRBJ2-3|TRBV2|few
CASSEVAGQGDTQYF
TGTGCCAGCAGTGAAGTAGCGGGGCAAGGAGATACGCAGTATTTT
>.|TRBJ1-2|TRBV9|.
CASSILEGGYGYTF
TGTGCCAGCAGCATTCTTGAGGGCGGCTATGGCTACACCTTC
>TRBD1|TRBJ1-2|TRBV5-1|.
CASRYATGDYGYTF
TGCGCCAGCAGATATGCTACAGGGGATTATGGCTACACCTTC
>TRBD1|TRBJ1-5|TRBV20-1|.
CSAYRGGQPQHF
TGCAGTGCTTACAGGGGCGGCCAGCCCCAGCATTTT
>.|TRBJ2-3|TRBV12-3/TRBV12-4|.
CACSIQGDTQYF
TGTGCCTGCAGCATCCAGGGGGATACGCAGTATTTT
>.|TRBJ1-2|TRBV29-1|few
CSVEYQRTQGRGYTF
TGCAGCGTTGAGTACCAAAGAACACAGGGTAGGGGCTACACCTTC
>.|TRBJ1-4|TRBV5-1|few
CASSNFGRFNEKLFF
TGCGCCAGCAGTAACTTTGGACGGTTTAATGAAAAACTGTTTTTT
>TRBD2|TRBJ2-1|TRBV6-2/TRBV6-3|.
CASRTAGTSGVNEQFF
TGTGCCAGCAGAACCGCCGGGACTAGCGGGGTAAATGAGCAGTTCTTC
>.|TRBJ1-5|TRBV6-2/TRBV6-3|few
CASTWPHSNQPQHF
TGTGCCAGCACCTGGCCCCATAGCAATCAGCCCCAGCATTTT
>TRBD1|TRBJ1-3|TRBV7-3|few
CASSVQGGFGNTIYF
TGTGCCAGCAGCGTACAGGGGGGCTTTGGAAACACCATATATTTT
>.|TRBJ2-1|TRBV20-1|.
CSARSGLYNEQFF
TGCAGTGCTAGATCGGGACTCTACAATGAGCAGTTCTTC
>.|TRBJ1-5|TRBV12-3/TRBV12-4|.
CASCPPGNQPQHF
TGTGCCAGCTGCCCTCCAGGCAATCAGCCCCAGCATTTT
>TRBD1|TRBJ2-1|TRBV5-1|few
CASSYRDRNNNEQFF
TGCGCCAGCAGCTACCGGGACAGGAACAACAATGAGCAGTTCTTC
>TRBD1|TRBJ1-4|TRBV6-2/TRBV6-3|.
CASSRRDRGEVEKLFF
TGTGCCAGCAGTCGGCGAGACAGGGGTGAGGTTGAAAAACTGTTTTTT
>.|TRBJ2-3|TRBV5-6|few
CASSFPTGAAPDTQYF
TGTGCCAGCAGCTTCCCCACCGGAGCGGCCCCTGATACGCAGTATTTT
>.|TRBJ2-7|TRBV9|few
CASCPGTGYEQYF
TGTGCCAGCTGCCCCGGGACGGGCTACGAGCAGTACTTC
>TRBD1|TRBJ1-6|TRBV7-9|few
CASSPYGTGGSSPLHF
TGTGCCAGCAGCCCCTACGGGACAGGGGGTAGTTCACCCCTCCACTTT
>TRBD2|TRBJ2-1|TRBV10-3|.
CAISGLSGGVENEQVF
TGTGCCATCAGTGGGCTGAGCGGGGGGGTAGAAAATGAGCAGGTCTTC